A selection of T cell receptor beta chains follows, all from one sample in a study of circulating CD8 cells and anti-PD-1 response in melanoma. From the reads, TCRdb called clonotypes with MiXCR, one entry per CDR3 protein. The top ten hold 70% to 80% of the sample, which has roughly 140 distinct CDR3 sequences, 20% seen once. The specimen comprised CD8+ T cells from PBMCs, sampled at baseline or after one month of anti-PD-1 therapy (not recorded which). The receptor set was obtained from a human donor with melanoma. The CDR3 runs from the conserved cysteine through the conserved F or W. D genes are given only for firm matches. Part of the rows lack a size; the others show once, few, many or a class for expanded clones.

V	size	J	D	CDR3	DNA
TRBV7-2	medium-sized	TRBJ2-3	TRBD2	CASSLDPSGSLTDTQYF	TGTGCCAGCAGCTTAGATCCTAGCGGGAGTTTAACAGATACGCAGTATTTT
TRBV27	large	TRBJ2-5	TRBD2	CASSEGLAGLLETQYF	TGTGCCAGCAGTGAGGGACTAGCGGGTCTGTTAGAGACCCAGTACTTC
TRBV20-1	medium-sized	TRBJ2-7	.	CSAEHLRGSSYEQYF	TGCAGTGCCGAGCACCTGAGGGGGAGCTCCTACGAGCAGTACTTC
TRBV27	hyperexpanded	TRBJ2-5	TRBD2	CASSQGLAGLEETQYF	TGTGCCAGCAGCCAAGGACTAGCCGGATTGGAGGAGACCCAGTACTTC
TRBV24-1	.	TRBJ2-1	.	CATSDLRGGEQFF	TGTGCCACCAGTGATTTGCGGGGAGGTGAGCAGTTCTTC
TRBV27	large	TRBJ2-7	.	CASSPTVAAEQYF	TGTGCCAGCAGTCCGACAGTGGCGGCTGAGCAGTACTTC
TRBV2	large	TRBJ1-1	.	CASSGLRTRTMNTEAFF	TGTGCCAGCAGTGGCCTCCGGACCCGGACCATGAACACTGAAGCTTTCTTT
TRBV7-3	few	TRBJ2-3	TRBD2	CASSRLALSTDTQYF	TGTGCCAGCAGCCGACTAGCGTTGAGCACAGATACGCAGTATTTT
TRBV6-4	large	TRBJ2-2	.	CASSDGTNTGELFF	TGTGCCAGCAGTGACGGGACAAACACCGGGGAGCTGTTTTTT
TRBV28	medium-sized	TRBJ2-7	.	CASSHSSYEQYF	TGTGCCAGCAGCCATAGCTCCTACGAGCAGTACTTC
TRBV29-1	large	TRBJ1-1	.	CSVEGQGGTEAFF	TGCAGCGTTGAAGGGCAAGGAGGCACTGAAGCTTTCTTT
TRBV28	medium-sized	TRBJ2-1	TRBD2	CASGPRLAALESYNEQFF	TGTGCCAGCGGGCCCAGACTAGCGGCACTGGAGTCCTACAATGAGCAGTTCTTC
TRBV20-1	large	TRBJ2-3	TRBD2	CSARPPGLAGGTTSTDTQYF	TGCAGTGCTAGACCCCCTGGACTAGCGGGAGGTACCACTAGCACAGATACGCAGTATTTT
TRBV14	.	TRBJ2-7	.	CASSLLDKKIAYEQYF	TGTGCCAGCAGCCTGCTGGATAAGAAAATAGCCTACGAGCAGTACTTC
TRBV27	large	TRBJ2-1	.	CASSPTTAAEQFF	TGTGCCAGCAGTCCCACGACTGCCGCGGAGCAGTTCTTC
TRBV2	medium-sized	TRBJ2-3	.	CASSEGDRSHASPDTQYF	TGTGCCAGCAGTGAAGGAGACCGATCTCACGCTTCCCCAGATACGCAGTATTTT
TRBV19	large	TRBJ2-1	TRBD1	CASSKTGWNEQFF	TGTGCCAGTAGTAAGACAGGGTGGAATGAGCAGTTCTTC
TRBV2	.	TRBJ2-7	.	CASRASERSSYEQYF	TGTGCCAGCAGGGCCTCCGAGAGAAGCTCCTACGAGCAGTACTTC
TRBV20-1	medium-sized	TRBJ2-7	TRBD1	CSPRGRRDRGDYEQYF	TGCAGTCCCAGGGGCAGACGGGACAGGGGCGACTACGAGCAGTACTTC
TRBV19	.	TRBJ2-7	TRBD1	CASTPTGGIYEQYF	TGTGCCAGTACTCCGACAGGGGGAATATACGAGCAGTACTTC
TRBV27	hyperexpanded	TRBJ2-5	.	CASSLGSGFATQYF	TGTGCCAGCAGTTTAGGATCAGGATTTGCGACCCAGTACTTC
TRBV12-3/TRBV12-4	.	TRBJ2-2	TRBD2	CASRFQRSEREGMTGELFF	TGTGCCAGCAGGTTTCAGAGGAGTGAGCGGGAGGGCATGACCGGGGAGCTGTTCTTT
TRBV5-1	.	TRBJ2-1	.	CASSFTTAPSYNEQFF	TGCGCCAGCAGCTTTACCACGGCTCCCTCCTACAATGAGCAGTTCTTC
TRBV28	hyperexpanded	TRBJ1-1	.	CASTLRGYYPEAFF	TGTGCCAGCACGCTTCGGGGGTACTACCCTGAAGCTTTCTTT
TRBV25-1	medium-sized	TRBJ1-1	.	CASSELGGTEAFF	TGTGCCAGCAGTGAATTGGGGGGGACTGAAGCTTTCTTT
TRBV29-1	.	TRBJ2-5	TRBD2	CSVEKEAGGETQYF	TGCAGCGTTGAGAAGGAAGCGGGGGGGGAGACCCAGTACTTC
TRBV20-1	hyperexpanded	TRBJ2-7	.	CSAPGQGFSYEQYF	TGCAGTGCTCCGGGGCAGGGCTTCTCCTACGAGCAGTACTTC
TRBV5-8	.	TRBJ1-5	TRBD1	CASSIQGYSNQPQHF	TGTGCCAGCAGTATACAGGGGTATAGCAATCAGCCCCAGCATTTT
TRBV20-1	medium-sized	TRBJ1-3	.	CSARDQARSGNTIYF	TGCAGTGCTAGAGACCAGGCCCGCTCTGGAAACACCATATATTTT
TRBV19	large	TRBJ2-7	.	CASSMAQGNHGQYF	TGTGCCAGTAGTATGGCTCAGGGGAACCACGGGCAGTACTTC
TRBV7-6	.	TRBJ2-1	.	CASSLDGHNEQFF	TGTGCCAGCAGCTTAGATGGGCACAATGAGCAGTTCTTC
TRBV4-1	medium-sized	TRBJ2-2	.	CASSTPDRTGELFF	TGCGCCAGCAGCACCCCGGACAGAACCGGGGAGCTGTTTTTT
TRBV7-3	large	TRBJ2-1	TRBD2	CASSRLAGGTDEQFF	TGTGCCAGCAGCCGACTAGCGGGAGGTACAGATGAGCAGTTCTTC
TRBV25-1	.	TRBJ2-6	.	CASRAGLFTKSGANVLTF	TGTGCCAGCAGAGCCGGACTTTTTACTAAGTCTGGGGCCAACGTCCTGACTTTC
TRBV28	large	TRBJ2-7	.	CASSPTPKPDRITLDF	TGTGCCAGCAGCCCTACCCCCAAACCTGACAGGATTACTTTGGACTTC
TRBV7-3	large	TRBJ2-3	TRBD2	CASSEAGGPGGTQYF	TGTGCCAGCAGCGAAGCGGGAGGGCCAGGCGGGACGCAGTATTTT
TRBV27	medium-sized	TRBJ2-1	.	CASSFTVGGEQFF	TGTGCCAGCAGCTTCACCGTGGGCGGTGAGCAGTTCTTC
TRBV28	large	TRBJ2-2	.	CASTNQTSMYLCASSFRGTGELFF	.
TRBV29-1	medium-sized	TRBJ2-7	.	CSVEGPGNYEQYF	TGCAGTGTTGAAGGGCCGGGGAACTACGAGCAGTACTTC
TRBV5-4	hyperexpanded	TRBJ2-4	.	CASSSRDYLAKNIQYF	TGTGCCAGCAGCTCCCGGGATTACCTAGCCAAAAACATTCAGTACTTC